This paragraph reports one TCR beta chain. Its antigen is currently unknown. The TCR alpha and TCR beta cDNA libraries, bearing sample barcodes and UMIs, were generated by 5'RACE using constant-segment primers. One entry per CDR3 protein results from TCRdb running MiXCR on the 5' RACE reads. The data hold about 55,000 distinct CDR3 sequences, with roughly 9.5% observed a single time. This entry is derived from a study of T-cell memory formation after mild COVID-19. As for the study in general: The two donors had largely donor-specific TCR clusters. The study's findings and limits: Among contracting clones, CD4+ were mainly CM/EM and CD8+ enriched in EMRA.

The CDR3 sequence is 15 residues long. Germline CDR1 is SGHNT and CDR2 is YENEEA. The germline V and J ends were trimmed by 1 base and 2 bases, with 11 bases remaining between them. This chain connects TRBV11-3 to TRBJ2-5; possible D gene TRBD2, 5 bases. This receptor was obtained from a man between 18 and 29 years old who had mild COVID-19 (a few samples of this study predate the infection). Cell type and time point are not known. The sample consisted of PBMCs or a T cell subset sorted from them (not recorded which). The CDR3 region has the DNA TGTGCCAGCAGCTTAGGAGGAGGACTTCAAGAGACCCAGTACTTC. Translated: CASSLGGGLQETQYF.